The clone carrying this TCR beta chain was observed at least ten times. This sample stems from a study of T cells in Graves' hyperthyroidism and ophthalmopathy. The junction had 1 base not matched to a gene; V was cut back by 4 bases and J by 5 bases. Germline lookup yields CDR1 SGHDN and CDR2 FVKESK. The CDR3 contains 12 residues. What was amplified from RNA transcripts were TCR beta CDR3 regions. A set of HTBI primers served as the primers for a first-round RT-PCR of the TCR CDR3. TCRdb reanalysed the multiplex PCR reads using MiXCR and keeps one entry per CDR3 protein. The sample has around 290,000 distinct CDR3 sequences; around 13% are singletons.

The TCR was taken from a woman between 40 and 55 years old with Graves' hyperthyroidism. V usage is TRBV14 and J usage is TRBJ2-7; 8 nucleotides align to TRBD1. The sample taken for sequencing was blood. The CDR3 spells CASSRQGNEQYF. As DNA, the CDR3 is TGTGCCAGCAGCCGACAGGGGAACGAGCAGTACTTC.